The sequence of this T cell receptor beta chain was determined in a study of regulatory T cells in long-lasting Graves disease. Building the TCR beta libraries relied on iRepertoire HTBI primers, and CDR3 regions underwent Arm-PCR. From the multiplex PCR reads, TCRdb called clonotypes with MiXCR, one entry per CDR3 protein. Among around 400,000 distinct CDR3 sequences listed, 10% to 15% were seen once. The time point denotes: newly diagnosed GD, antithyroid drugs for less than 3 months. Extracted RNA from PBMCs served as the source of the TCR library. Trimming took off 9 bases at V and 0 bases at J, with 5 bases between the two ends. Germline CDR1 reads LNHDA; CDR2 reads SQIVND (reference sequence). The CDR3 loop spans 11 amino acids. These same data were also listed under a study on T cells in Graves' hyperthyroidism and ophthalmopathy. That publication notes: Diagnoses were made from clinical symptoms, serum measures (thyroxine and TRAb), thyroid ultrasound and orbital computed tomography.

Sample: peripheral blood mononuclear cells (PBMCs), taken at new diagnosis, from a patient treated with antithyroid drugs. The clonotype was recovered from a woman aged 18-30 years with Graves disease. The chain links TRBV19 to TRBJ1-1; D gene uncertain. For the CDR3, the DNA is TGTGCCAGCCTTTTGAACACTGAAGCTTTCTTT. This translates into CASLLNTEAFF.